This passage covers 30 T cell receptor beta chains from one sample sequenced in a study of cytomegalovirus exposure and HLA in healthy donors. Primers for the PCR totalled 60 Vbeta and 13 Jbeta. Clones were sequenced by immunoSEQ multiplex PCR, and TCRdb holds only the in-frame ones, with some missing. Among 150,000 to 200,000 clones listed, 65% to 85% were seen once. The sequenced material came from PBMCs. Receptors were obtained from a woman in her forties or fifties in good health and CMV-seropositive.

V and J are TRBV19 and TRBJ1-1; TRBD1 matches 12 bases. Germline lookup yields CDR1 LNHDA and CDR2 SQIVND (reference sequence). This CDR3 comprises 17 residues. V lost 4 bases and J lost 3; bases outside the gene matches: 9. CDR3 residues: CASSRVGTGGSYTEAFF. In DNA form, the CDR3 reads TGTGCCAGTAGTAGGGTCGGGACAGGGGGCTCGTACACTGAAGCTTTCTTT.

This clone showed up just a few times. V is TRBV19 and J is TRBJ2-5, with 9 nucleotides matching TRBD1. The J call is uncertain, as TRBJ2-7 better fits the DNA end. The CDR3 has 15 residues. Looked up from germline, CDR1 is LNHDA and CDR2 is SQIVND (reference sequence). The CDR3: CASSTGQGKVYEQYF. The CDR3 DNA reads as TGTGCCAGTAGTACGGGACAGGGTAAGGTGTACGAGCAGTACTTC.

The chain's CDR3 is CASSITSGGPNNEQFF. The CDR3 bases are TGTGCCAGCAGTATTACCTCGGGAGGGCCGAACAATGAGCAGTTCTTC. This sequence joins TRBV7-2 and TRBJ2-1, with 8 positions matching TRBD2. Germline loops: CDR1 SGHTA, CDR2 FQGNSA. The J segment lost 5 bases and the V segment lost 6 bases, leaving 12 bases of the junction unmatched. The CDR3 runs to 16 residues.

The chain is built from TRBV30 and TRBJ1-2, with D possibly being TRBD1 (6 bases). Germline V gene lookup returns CDR1 GTSNPN and CDR2 SVGIG (reference sequence). The CDR3 is made up of 14 amino acids. Trimming shortened V by 2 bases and J by 4 bases, and 14 bases separated the two germline ends. In nucleotides, the CDR3 is TGTGCCTGGAGTAGGGACATCCTAGGCTATGGCTACACCTTC. Protein product: CAWSRDILGYGYTF.

The chain couples TRBV5-5 to TRBJ2-1, with TRBD2 matching over 11 bases. The CDR3 contains 16 residues. The germline V gene encodes CDR1 SGHKS and CDR2 YYEKEE (reference sequence). V shed 3 bases, J shed 2 bases, and the junction held 4 bases outside the gene matches. The CDR3 here is CASSSEGLAAYNEQFF. DNA of the CDR3: TGTGCCAGCAGCTCGGAGGGACTAGCGGCCTACAATGAGCAGTTCTTC.

The chain is built from TRBV6-6 and TRBJ2-7; a weak D match, TRBD1 (6 bases). Trimming removed 0 bases from V and 5 bases from J, with 11 bases in between. This CDR3 comprises 14 residues. Germline V CDR1 and CDR2: MNHNY, SVGAGI (reference sequence). Here the CDR3 reads CASSYSGGSNEQYF. CDR3 nucleotides: TGTGCCAGCAGTTACTCAGGGGGATCAAACGAGCAGTACTTC.

This clone has more than one count but fewer than ten. This chain links TRBV28 with TRBJ2-5; possible D gene TRBD1, 5 bases. Deletions cut 3 bases from V and 5 bases from J, with 13 bases between. CDR1 is MDHEN, CDR2 SYDVKM, per germline. The CDR3 length is 14 residues. The CDR3 sequence is CASSFIVSGETQYF. DNA for the CDR3: TGTGCCAGCAGTTTTATCGTCTCAGGGGAGACCCAGTACTTC.

The sample holds one count of this clone. The chain employs TRBV25-1 and TRBJ2-4; unclear D gene. V lost 1 base and J 0 bases, leaving 7 bases between the germline ends. Germline loops: CDR1 MGHDK, CDR2 SYGVNS. The CDR3 sequence is 15 residues long. For the CDR3, the DNA is TGTGCCAGCAGTGAATCTATACTAGCCAAAAACATTCAGTACTTC. This encodes CASSESILAKNIQYF.

The V and J genes are TRBV7-2 and TRBJ2-5; tentatively, D is TRBD2 (6 bases). Germline V gene lookup returns CDR1 SGHTA and CDR2 FQGNSA. This CDR3 region has 15 residues. Trimming took off 5 bases at V and 4 bases at J, with 17 bases between the two ends. The CDR3 DNA reads as TGTGCCAGCAGCACGGGACTTACGCGGGGAGAGACCCAGTACTTC. It yields the protein CASSTGLTRGETQYF.

The CDR3: CASSETLQATPQFF. Here the CDR3 DNA reads TGTGCCAGCAGTGAAACTCTTCAGGCTACCCCCCAGTTCTTC. The chain carries TRBV25-1 and TRBJ2-1; no clear D gene. Trimming cost V 2 bases and J 13 bases, with 18 bases left between them. This CDR3 comprises 14 residues. CDR1 is MGHDK and CDR2 is SYGVNS in the germline V gene.

This chain links TRBV5-6 with TRBJ1-4; tentative D call: TRBD1 (5 bases). This CDR3 comprises 15 residues. The V end was cut by 4 bases, the J end by 8 bases, with 18 bases between. The V gene's germline CDR1 is SGHDT and CDR2 YYEEEE. The CDR3 region has the DNA TGTGCCAGCAGCCTGTGGACGGGGGTCGGGGAAAAACTGTTTTTT. This translates into CASSLWTGVGEKLFF.

This rearrangement joins TRBV28 to TRBJ1-1; 8 bases are shared with TRBD1. The germline V gene has CDR1 MDHEN and CDR2 SYDVKM. V shed 6 bases and J 4 bases; nucleotides not matched to a gene: 13. The CDR3 sequence is 16 residues long. The CDR3 reads CASRLRTPGQGTEAFF. CDR3 DNA sequence: TGTGCCAGCAGATTACGGACCCCCGGACAGGGCACTGAAGCTTTCTTT.

The chain links TRBV5-6 to TRBJ2-7, with D tentatively TRBD1 (6 bases). Per the germline V gene, CDR1 is SGHDT and CDR2 is YYEEEE. The CDR3 covers 15 residues. V was clipped by 2 bases and J by 1 base, with 13 bases between them. CDR3: CASSFKQGRSYEQYF. As DNA, the CDR3 is TGTGCCAGCAGCTTCAAACAGGGAAGGTCCTACGAGCAGTACTTC.

This rearrangement joins TRBV7-2 to TRBJ2-7; D unresolved. CDR1 and CDR2 (germline): SGHTA, FQGNSA. The CDR3 totals 13 residues. Trimming pared 1 base from V and 0 bases from J, leaving 4 bases between. The CDR3 sequence is CASSLESSYEQYF. CDR3 nucleotides: TGTGCCAGCAGCTTAGAGAGCTCCTACGAGCAGTACTTC.

A note on this clone: One end of the junction is discordant with germline, which a read error may explain. The chain couples TRBV7-7 to TRBJ2-7; weak D call: TRBD1 (6 bases). Germline CDR1 SSHAT, CDR2 FNYEAQ (reference sequence). The CDR3 is 14 amino acids. CDR3 region: CASSLAPGADEQYF. The CDR3 coding sequence is TGTGCTAGCAGCTTAGCGCCAGGGGCGGACGAGCAGTACTTC.

This clone has only a few counts. This chain links TRBV5-1 with TRBJ2-5; 8 nucleotides align to TRBD2. V shed 5 bases, J shed 2 bases, and the junction held 8 bases outside the gene matches. The CDR3 extends over 15 amino acids. The V gene's germline CDR1 is SGHRS and CDR2 YFSETQ. CDR3 in amino acids: CASSSLAGLQETQYF. In DNA, the CDR3 is TGCGCCAGCAGTTCCTTAGCGGGGCTTCAAGAGACCCAGTACTTC.

V gene TRBV6-6 combines with J gene TRBJ2-2; 8 bases agree with TRBD1. The CDR3 spans 14 residues. CDR1 and CDR2 from the germline V gene are MNHNY and SVGAGI (reference sequence). Trimming took 6 bases from V and 1 from J; bases not matched to a gene: 1. As DNA, the CDR3 is TGTGCCAGCAGCGACAGGGGGAACACCGGGGAGCTGTTTTTT. This encodes CASSDRGNTGELFF.

In this sample, this clone turned up a few times. V usage is TRBV19 and J usage is TRBJ2-3, with 10 bases identical to TRBD1. With 8 bases clipped from V and 4 bases from J, the junction kept 6 bases outside the gene matches. The germline V gene encodes CDR1 LNHDA and CDR2 SQIVND (reference sequence). This CDR3 is 14 amino acids long. The CDR3 region has the DNA TGTGCCAGTTCCGGGACAGGGGATGCAGATACGCAGTATTTT. It specifies CASSGTGDADTQYF.

The chain is built from TRBV6-6 and TRBJ1-1, with no clear D. The V and J ends lost 5 bases and 4 bases respectively, with 8 bases between them. CDR3 length: 12 amino acids. Germline CDR1 and CDR2: MNHNY and SVGAGI (reference sequence). The CDR3 sequence: CASSMLGTEAFF. CDR3 sequence (DNA): TGTGCCAGCAGTATGCTAGGCACTGAAGCTTTCTTT.

CDR3 region: CASRTGTSLGEQYF. CDR3 in DNA: TGTGCCAGCAGGACCGGGACTAGTCTGGGCGAGCAGTACTTC. The V gene is TRBV6-1, the J gene TRBJ2-7; TRBD2 aligns across 8 bases. The germline CDR1 and CDR2 sequences are MNHNS and SASEGT. There are 14 residues in the CDR3. V lost 6 bases to trimming and J lost 6 bases; unmatched junction nucleotides: 10.

The chain uses TRBV10-3 and TRBJ1-5, with no clear D. Germline lookup yields CDR1 ENHRY and CDR2 SYGVKD. The CDR3 covers 14 residues. Trimming took 0 bases from V and 3 from J, leaving 6 bases between them. CDR3 in DNA: TGTGCCATCAGTGAGTCCACAGACAATCAGCCCCAGCATTTT. It encodes CAISESTDNQPQHF.

V gene TRBV4-3 combines with J gene TRBJ2-7; 12 nucleotides line up with TRBD1. Trimming at V came to 8 bases and at J to 2 bases, leaving 13 bases not matched to a gene. The CDR3 is made up of 17 amino acids. The germline gives CDR1 LGHNA, CDR2 YSLEER. Written as DNA, the CDR3 is TGCGCCAGCTCCAGGGGGACAGGGGGCACCATTCCCTACGAGCAGTACTTC. Its translation: CASSRGTGGTIPYEQYF.

The rearrangement uses TRBV10-3 and TRBJ2-7, with 11 bases fitting TRBD1. Germline values: CDR1 ENHRY, CDR2 SYGVKD. There are 14 residues in the CDR3. V lost 7 bases, J lost 0 bases, and 2 bases stayed unmatched. The CDR3 protein is CAITGTGGSYEQYF. CDR3 bases: TGTGCCATCACCGGGACAGGGGGCTCCTACGAGCAGTACTTC.

This chain joins TRBV28 and TRBJ1-4, with D possibly being TRBD1 (6 bases). V lost 10 bases and J 7 bases, leaving 19 bases between the germline ends. This CDR3 contains 14 residues. The germline V gene encodes CDR1 MDHEN and CDR2 SYDVKM. CDR3: CAIGEGGFSEKLFF. CDR3 nucleotide sequence: TGTGCCATTGGGGAGGGGGGGTTCAGTGAAAAACTGTTTTTT.

The chain links TRBV15 to TRBJ2-7; 9 bases match TRBD1. Trimming removed 5 bases from V and 5 bases from J; junction bases left unmatched: 7. The V gene's germline CDR1 is LNHNV and CDR2 YYDKDF (reference sequence). There are 14 residues in the CDR3. CDR3 in DNA: TGTGCCACCAGCGGGGGGACAGGGTTTGACGAGCAGTACTTC. Its translation is CATSGGTGFDEQYF.

The rearrangement uses TRBV6-5 and TRBJ2-7; 7 nucleotides agree with TRBD1. The V segment lost 9 bases and the J segment 1 base; nucleotides outside the gene matches: 12. Germline V lookup: CDR1 MNHEY, CDR2 SVGAGI. This CDR3 contains 15 residues. For the CDR3, the DNA is TGTGCCAGTTTTGGGCCCCGCAGGGGGTCCTACGAGCAGTACTTC. It yields the protein CASFGPRRGSYEQYF.

The chain has TRBV4-2 and TRBJ2-7; TRBD2 agrees at 13 bases. With V trimmed by 3 bases and J by 5 bases, 10 bases remained unmatched. This CDR3 has 17 residues. The germline gives CDR1 LGHNA, CDR2 YNFKEQ. The CDR3 bases are TGTGCCAGCAGCCAGCCCCCCGGACTAGCGGGAGACAACGAGCAGTACTTC. Protein sequence: CASSQPPGLAGDNEQYF.

This chain connects TRBV28 to TRBJ1-5, with D tentatively TRBD1 (6 bases). CDR3 length equals 14 residues. Germline values: CDR1 MDHEN, CDR2 SYDVKM. The V and J ends lost 5 bases and 3 bases respectively, with 11 bases between them. CDR3 protein: CASSAQGFNQPQHF. CDR3 coding DNA: TGTGCCAGCAGTGCACAGGGTTTCAATCAGCCCCAGCATTTT.

The gene calls are TRBV7-9 and TRBJ2-1, with D possibly matching TRBD2 (7 bases). CDR1 is SEHNR and CDR2 is FQNEAQ in the germline V gene (reference sequence). This CDR3 spans 13 amino acids. V lost 1 base, J lost 8 bases, and 9 bases lay in between. The DNA of the CDR3 is TGTGCCAGCAGCTTAGGGGGGGGCGATGAGCAGTTCTTC. It is translated as CASSLGGGDEQFF.

This clone occurred a few times. V gene TRBV7-2 combines with J gene TRBJ2-1; a weak D match, TRBD2 (5 bases). Germline-derived CDR1 and CDR2 are SGHTA and FQGNSA. Deletions cut 0 bases from V and 5 bases from J, with 17 bases between. The CDR3 sequence is 17 residues long. CDR3 nucleotides: TGTGCCAGCAGCTTAGCCCCAGGCGGACTGAGGAACAATGAGCAGTTCTTC. Amino acid sequence: CASSLAPGGLRNNEQFF.